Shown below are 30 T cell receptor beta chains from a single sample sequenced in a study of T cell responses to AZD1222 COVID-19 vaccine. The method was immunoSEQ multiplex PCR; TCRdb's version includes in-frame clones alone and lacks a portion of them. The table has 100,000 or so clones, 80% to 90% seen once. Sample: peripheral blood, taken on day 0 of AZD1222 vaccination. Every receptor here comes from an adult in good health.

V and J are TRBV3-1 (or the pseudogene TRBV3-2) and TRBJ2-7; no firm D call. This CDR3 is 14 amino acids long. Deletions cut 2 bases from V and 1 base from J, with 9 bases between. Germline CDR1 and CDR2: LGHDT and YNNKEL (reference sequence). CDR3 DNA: TGTGCCAGCAGCCAACTAGGTTTGTCCTACGAGCAGTACTTC. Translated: CASSQLGLSYEQYF.

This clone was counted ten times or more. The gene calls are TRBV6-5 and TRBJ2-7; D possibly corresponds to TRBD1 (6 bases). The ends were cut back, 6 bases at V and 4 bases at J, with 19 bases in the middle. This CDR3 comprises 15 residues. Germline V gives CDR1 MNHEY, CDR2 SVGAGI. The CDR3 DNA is TGTGCCAGCAGCCACCGGGACACCCTTTGGTACGAGCAGTACTTC. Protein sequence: CASSHRDTLWYEQYF.

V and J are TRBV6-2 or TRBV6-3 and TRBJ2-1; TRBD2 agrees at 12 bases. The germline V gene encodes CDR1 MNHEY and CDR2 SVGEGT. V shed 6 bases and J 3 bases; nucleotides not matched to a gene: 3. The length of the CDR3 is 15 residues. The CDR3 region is CASSQGLAGYNEQFF. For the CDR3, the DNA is TGTGCCAGCAGCCAGGGACTAGCGGGCTACAATGAGCAGTTCTTC.

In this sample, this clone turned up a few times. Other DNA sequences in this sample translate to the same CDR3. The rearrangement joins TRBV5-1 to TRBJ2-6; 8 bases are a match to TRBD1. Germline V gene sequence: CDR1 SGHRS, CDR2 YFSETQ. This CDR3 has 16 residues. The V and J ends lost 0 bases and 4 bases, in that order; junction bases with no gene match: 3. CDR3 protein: CASSLGQGAGANVLTF. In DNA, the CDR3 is TGCGCCAGCAGCTTGGGCCAGGGGGCCGGGGCCAACGTCCTGACTTTC.

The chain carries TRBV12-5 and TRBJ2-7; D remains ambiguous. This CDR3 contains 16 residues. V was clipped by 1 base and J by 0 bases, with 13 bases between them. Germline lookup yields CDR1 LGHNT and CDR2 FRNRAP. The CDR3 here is CASGLEDQIHSYEQYF. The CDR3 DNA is TGTGCTAGTGGTTTGGAAGACCAAATACACTCCTACGAGCAGTACTTC.

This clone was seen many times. The CDR3 coding sequence is TGTGCCAGCAGCTTTAGTAGAAGCTACGAGCAGTACTTC. Translated, it gives CASSFSRSYEQYF. The chain carries TRBV5-4 and TRBJ2-7; D ambiguous. Germline V CDR1 and CDR2: SGHNT, YYREEE (reference sequence). V was trimmed by 2 bases and J by 3 bases, leaving 9 bases between them. This CDR3 has 13 residues. The complete variable domain, with remaining parts taken from reference TRBV5-4 and TRBJ2-7, reads ETGVTQSPTHLIKTRGQQVTLRCSSQSGHNTVSWYQQALGQGPQFIFQYYREEENGRGNFPPRFSGLQFPNYSSELNVNALELDDSALYLCASSFSRSYEQYFGPGTRLTVT.

The CDR3 DNA sequence: TGCGCCAGCAGCTTGGCCGGGAGCTCCTACGAGCAGTACTTC. Translation: CASSLAGSSYEQYF. The chain uses TRBV5-1 and TRBJ2-7; maybe TRBD2 (6 bases). CDR3 length: 14 amino acids. V lost 0 bases, J lost 0 bases, and 7 bases lay in between. Germline V gives CDR1 SGHRS, CDR2 YFSETQ.

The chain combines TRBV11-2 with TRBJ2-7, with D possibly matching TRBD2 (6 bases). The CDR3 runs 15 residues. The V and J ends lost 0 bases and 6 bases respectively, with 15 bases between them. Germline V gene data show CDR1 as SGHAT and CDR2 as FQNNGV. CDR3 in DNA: TGTGCCAGCAGCTTAGATCCGGGAGCCCTCGGCGAGCAGTACTTC. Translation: CASSLDPGALGEQYF. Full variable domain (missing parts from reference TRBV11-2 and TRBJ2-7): EAGVAQSPRYKIIEKRQSVAFWCNPISGHATLYWYQQILGQGPKLLIQFQNNGVVDDSQLPKDRFSAERLKGVDSTLKIQPAKLEDSAVYLCASSLDPGALGEQYFGPGTRLTVT.

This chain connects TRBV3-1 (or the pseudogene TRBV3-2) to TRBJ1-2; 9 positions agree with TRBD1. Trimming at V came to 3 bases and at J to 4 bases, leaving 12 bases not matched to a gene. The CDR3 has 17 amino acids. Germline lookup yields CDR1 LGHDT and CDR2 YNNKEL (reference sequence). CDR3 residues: CASSHSLRDRAGYGYTF. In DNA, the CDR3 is TGTGCCAGCAGCCATTCCCTCCGGGACAGGGCGGGCTATGGCTACACCTTC.

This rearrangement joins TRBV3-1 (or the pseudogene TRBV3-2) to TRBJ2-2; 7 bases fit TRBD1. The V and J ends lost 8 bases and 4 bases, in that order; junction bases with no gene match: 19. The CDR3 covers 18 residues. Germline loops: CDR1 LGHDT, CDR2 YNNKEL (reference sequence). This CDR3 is CASEAAKGLQGRTGELFF. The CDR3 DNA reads TGTGCCAGCGAAGCAGCCAAGGGCTTACAGGGGCGCACCGGGGAGCTGTTTTTT.

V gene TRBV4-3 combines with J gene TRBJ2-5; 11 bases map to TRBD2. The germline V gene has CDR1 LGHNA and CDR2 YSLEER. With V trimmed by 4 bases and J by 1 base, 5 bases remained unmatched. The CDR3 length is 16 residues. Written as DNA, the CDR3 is TGCGCCAGCAGCCTTGGGACTAGCGGAAGCCAAGAGACCCAGTACTTC. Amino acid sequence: CASSLGTSGSQETQYF.

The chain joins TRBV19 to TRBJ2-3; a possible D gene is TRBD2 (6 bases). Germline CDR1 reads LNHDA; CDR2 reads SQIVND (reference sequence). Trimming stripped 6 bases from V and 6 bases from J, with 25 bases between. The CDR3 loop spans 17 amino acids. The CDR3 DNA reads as TGTGCCAGTAGCACCCTCGGCGGGCGGGAACCCCCGGATACGCAGTATTTT. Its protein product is CASSTLGGREPPDTQYF.

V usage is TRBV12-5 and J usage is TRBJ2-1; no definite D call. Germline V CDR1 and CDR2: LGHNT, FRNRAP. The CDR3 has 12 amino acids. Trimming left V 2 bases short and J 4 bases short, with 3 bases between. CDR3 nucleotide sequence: TGTGCTAGTGGTTTGCTATACAATGAGCAGTTCTTC. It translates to CASGLLYNEQFF.

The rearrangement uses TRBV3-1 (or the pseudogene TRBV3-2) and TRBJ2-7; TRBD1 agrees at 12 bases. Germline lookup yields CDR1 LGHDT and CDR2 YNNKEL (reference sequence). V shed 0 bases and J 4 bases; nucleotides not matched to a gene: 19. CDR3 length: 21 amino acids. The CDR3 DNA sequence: TGTGCCAGCAGCCAAGATCCGGGGGGACGCCCCGGGACAGGGGGCCGTTACGAGCAGTACTTC. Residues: CASSQDPGGRPGTGGRYEQYF.

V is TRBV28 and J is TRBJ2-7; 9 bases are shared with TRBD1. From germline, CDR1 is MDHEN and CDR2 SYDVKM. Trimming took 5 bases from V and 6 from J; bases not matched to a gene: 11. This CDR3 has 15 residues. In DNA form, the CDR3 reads TGTGCCAGCAGTCCACAGGGGGCTGGATTAACCGAGCAGTACTTC. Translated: CASSPQGAGLTEQYF.

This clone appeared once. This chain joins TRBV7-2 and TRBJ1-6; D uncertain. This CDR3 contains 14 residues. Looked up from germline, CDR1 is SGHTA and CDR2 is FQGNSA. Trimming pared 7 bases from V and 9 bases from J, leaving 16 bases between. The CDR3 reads CASTRPAGPSPLHF. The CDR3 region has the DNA TGTGCCAGCACGCGACCGGCAGGACCTTCACCCCTCCACTTT.

The CDR3 region is CASTRDRSYGYTF. The CDR3 DNA is TGTGCCAGCACCCGGGACAGATCCTATGGCTACACCTTC. The chain is built from TRBV28 and TRBJ1-2; 7 bases match TRBD1. Per germline, CDR1 MDHEN and CDR2 SYDVKM. V was pared by 7 bases and J by 4 bases, with 6 bases of the junction left unmatched. The CDR3 runs to 13 residues.

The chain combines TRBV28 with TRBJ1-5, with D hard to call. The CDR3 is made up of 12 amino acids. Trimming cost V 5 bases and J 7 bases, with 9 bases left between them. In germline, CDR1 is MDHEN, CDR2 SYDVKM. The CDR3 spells CASSGGGQPQHF. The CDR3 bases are TGTGCCAGCAGTGGAGGAGGACAGCCCCAGCATTTT.

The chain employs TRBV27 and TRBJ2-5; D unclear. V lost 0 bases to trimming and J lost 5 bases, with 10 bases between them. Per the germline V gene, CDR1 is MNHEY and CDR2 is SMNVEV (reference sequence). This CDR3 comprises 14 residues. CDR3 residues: CASSLSTPRETQYF. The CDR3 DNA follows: TGTGCCAGCAGTTTATCGACGCCGAGGGAGACCCAGTACTTC.

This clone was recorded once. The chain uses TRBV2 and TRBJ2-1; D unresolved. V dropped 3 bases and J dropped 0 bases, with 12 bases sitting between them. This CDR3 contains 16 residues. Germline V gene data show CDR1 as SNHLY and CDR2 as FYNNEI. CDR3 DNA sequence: TGTGCCAGCAGTGACTTAGTCTTGAGCTCCTACAATGAGCAGTTCTTC. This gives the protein CASSDLVLSSYNEQFF. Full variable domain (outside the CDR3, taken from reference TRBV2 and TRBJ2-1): EPEVTQTPSHQVTQMGQEVILRCVPISNHLYFYWYRQILGQKVEFLVSFYNNEISEKSEIFDDQFSVERPDGSNFTLKIRSTKLEDSAMYFCASSDLVLSSYNEQFFGPGTRLTVL.

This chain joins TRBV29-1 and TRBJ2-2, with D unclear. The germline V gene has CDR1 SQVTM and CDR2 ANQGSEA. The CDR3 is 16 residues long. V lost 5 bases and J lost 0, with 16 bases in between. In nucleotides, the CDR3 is TGCAGCGTTAGGAAAGGGATCGGCGCGAACACCGGGGAGCTGTTTTTT. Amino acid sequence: CSVRKGIGANTGELFF.

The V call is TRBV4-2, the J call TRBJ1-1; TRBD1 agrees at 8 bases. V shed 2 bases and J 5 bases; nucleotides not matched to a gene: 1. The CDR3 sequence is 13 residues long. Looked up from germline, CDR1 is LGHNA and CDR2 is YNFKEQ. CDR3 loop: CASSQNRGTEAFF. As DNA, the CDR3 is TGTGCCAGCAGCCAAAACAGGGGGACTGAAGCTTTCTTT.

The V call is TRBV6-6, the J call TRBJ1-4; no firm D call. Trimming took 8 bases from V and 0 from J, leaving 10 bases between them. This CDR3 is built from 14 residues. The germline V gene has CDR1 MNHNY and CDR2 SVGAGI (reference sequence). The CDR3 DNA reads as TGTGCCAGCCGCCCGACCGCAACTAATGAAAAACTGTTTTTT. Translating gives CASRPTATNEKLFF.

The CDR3 region has the DNA TGTGCCAGCGGCCGGGACAGGAACAATGAGCAGTTCTTC. This gives the protein CASGRDRNNEQFF. The genes are TRBV6-5 and TRBJ2-1, with TRBD1 matching 8 bases. CDR1 and CDR2 (germline): MNHEY, SVGAGI. The CDR3 runs 13 residues. V dropped 8 bases and J dropped 5; count of bases not matched to a gene: 5.

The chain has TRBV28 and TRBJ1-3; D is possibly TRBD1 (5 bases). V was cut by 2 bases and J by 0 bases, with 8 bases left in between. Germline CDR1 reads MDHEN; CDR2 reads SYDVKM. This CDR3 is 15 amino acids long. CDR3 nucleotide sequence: TGTGCCAGCAGTTTAACGACAGACTCTGGAAACACCATATATTTT. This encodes CASSLTTDSGNTIYF.

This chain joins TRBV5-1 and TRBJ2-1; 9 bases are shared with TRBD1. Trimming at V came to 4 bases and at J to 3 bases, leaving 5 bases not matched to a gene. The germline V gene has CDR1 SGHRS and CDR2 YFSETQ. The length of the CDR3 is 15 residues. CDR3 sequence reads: CASSPGTGSYNEQFF. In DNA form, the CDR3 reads TGCGCCAGCAGCCCGGGGACAGGGAGCTACAATGAGCAGTTCTTC. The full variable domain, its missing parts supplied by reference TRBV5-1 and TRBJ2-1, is KAGVTQTPRYLIKTRGQQVTLSCSPISGHRSVSWYQQTPGQGLQFLFEYFSETQRNKGNFPGRFSGRQFSNSRSEMNVSTLELGDSALYLCASSPGTGSYNEQFFGPGTRLTVL.

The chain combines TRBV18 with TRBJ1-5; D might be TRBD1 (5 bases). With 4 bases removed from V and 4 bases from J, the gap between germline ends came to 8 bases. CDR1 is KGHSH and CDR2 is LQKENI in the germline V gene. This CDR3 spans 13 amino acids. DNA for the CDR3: TGTGCCAGCTCACAGGGACTTAATCAGCCCCAGCATTTT. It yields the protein CASSQGLNQPQHF.

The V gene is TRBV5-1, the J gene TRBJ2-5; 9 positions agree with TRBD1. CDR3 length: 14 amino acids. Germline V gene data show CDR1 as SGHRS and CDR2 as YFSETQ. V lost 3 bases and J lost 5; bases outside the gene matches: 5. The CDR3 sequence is CASSYQTGGETQYF. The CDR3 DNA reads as TGCGCCAGCAGCTACCAGACAGGGGGGGAGACCCAGTACTTC. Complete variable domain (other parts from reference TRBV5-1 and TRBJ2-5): KAGVTQTPRYLIKTRGQQVTLSCSPISGHRSVSWYQQTPGQGLQFLFEYFSETQRNKGNFPGRFSGRQFSNSRSEMNVSTLELGDSALYLCASSYQTGGETQYFGPGTRLLVL.

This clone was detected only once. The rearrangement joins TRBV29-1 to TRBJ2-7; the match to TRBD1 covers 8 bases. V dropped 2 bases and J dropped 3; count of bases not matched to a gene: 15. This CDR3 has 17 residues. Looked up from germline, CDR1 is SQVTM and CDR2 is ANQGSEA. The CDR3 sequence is CSVEWSDRAKTSYEQYF. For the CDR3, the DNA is TGCAGCGTTGAATGGTCGGACAGGGCAAAAACCAGCTACGAGCAGTACTTC.

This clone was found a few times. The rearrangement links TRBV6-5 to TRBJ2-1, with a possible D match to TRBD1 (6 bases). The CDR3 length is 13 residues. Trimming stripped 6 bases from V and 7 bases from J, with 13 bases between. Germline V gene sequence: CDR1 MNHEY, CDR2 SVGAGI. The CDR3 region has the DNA TGTGCCAGCAGAGGCGGGCAGGGGAATGAGCAGTTCTTC. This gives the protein CASRGGQGNEQFF.